This entry is about one T cell receptor (beta chain). The data are from a study of shared clonotypes between healthy human individuals. Here immunoSEQ multiplex PCR was the method, and the copy in TCRdb shows in-frame clones only, minus some. Of 2 million to 2.5 million clones in the sample, about 90% were seen once. The CDR3 has 14 residues. Germline lookup yields CDR1 SGHDT and CDR2 YYEEEE. Trimming removed 5 bases from V and 4 bases from J, with 14 bases in between. Adult donors, all healthy and HIV-negative, had no recent acute infections or vaccinations. V usage is TRBV5-6 and J usage is TRBJ2-3, with a possible D match to TRBD2 (6 bases). What was sequenced was naive CD4+ T cells from PBMCs. Described subset: CD45RA+ positively selected. The TCR originated in a young man in good health. Some clones in this sample may be carry-over from other donors' samples. CDR3 DNA: TGTGCCAGCAGGGGACTTCGGACGGCAGATACGCAGTATTTT. This sequence encodes CASRGLRTADTQYF.